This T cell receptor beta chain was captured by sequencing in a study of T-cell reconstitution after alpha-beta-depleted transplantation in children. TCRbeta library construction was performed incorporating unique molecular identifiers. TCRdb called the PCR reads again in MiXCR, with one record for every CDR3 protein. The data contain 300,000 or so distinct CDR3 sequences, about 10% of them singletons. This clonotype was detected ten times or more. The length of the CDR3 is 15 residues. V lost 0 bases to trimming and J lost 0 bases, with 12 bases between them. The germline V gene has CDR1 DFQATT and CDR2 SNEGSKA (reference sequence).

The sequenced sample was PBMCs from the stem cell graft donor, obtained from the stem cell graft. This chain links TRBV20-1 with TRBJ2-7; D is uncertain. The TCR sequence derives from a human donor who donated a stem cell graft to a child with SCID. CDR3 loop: CSARDPDPSSYEQYF. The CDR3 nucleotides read TGCAGTGCTAGAGATCCAGACCCCAGCTCCTACGAGCAGTACTTC.